This is a list of T cell receptor beta chains from one sample in a study of molecular identifiers for immune sequencing clone quantification. In TCRdb, the PCR reads were re-called with MiXCR into one record per CDR3 protein. This table holds fewer than 350,000 distinct CDR3 sequences, 24% found once. The sequencing input was naive CD8+ T cells from blood, with Jurkat cell RNA spiked in. The receptors shown here come from a human donor in good health. Some libraries in this study had Jurkat cell RNA spiked in. Each CDR3 is given without its conserved first and last residue. Fields, in order: V gene, CDR3 length, J gene, CDR3 protein.

TRBV5-1	12	TRBJ1-2	ASSLGPENYGYT
TRBV28	12	TRBJ2-7	ASRREGVLYEQY
TRBV2	11	TRBJ1-2	ASSNRGPYGYT
TRBV19	14	TRBJ2-6	ASSIGRGSGANVLT
TRBV12-3/TRBV12-4	13	TRBJ1-5	ASSFTVGPLGPQH
TRBV12-3/TRBV12-4	11	TRBJ1-1	ASSQTGAAEAF
TRBV4-1	11	TRBJ2-5	ASSQERGETQY
TRBV7-2	13	TRBJ2-3	ASSPGGGSADTQY
TRBV27	13	TRBJ2-7	ASSQTAGRSYEQY
TRBV7-9	15	TRBJ1-3	ASSPNRGQISGNTIY
TRBV25-1	12	TRBJ2-7	ASSPRTENYEQY
TRBV2	12	TRBJ1-2	ASSPEWSGWGYT
TRBV30	11	TRBJ1-2	AWGPSTHGSYT
TRBV7-2	12	TRBJ1-5	ASTTMDGNQPQH
TRBV6-1	12	TRBJ2-5	ASGDARGEDTQY
TRBV27	15	TRBJ2-5	VSSMRTGGFLGETQY
TRBV4-3	13	TRBJ2-7	ASSQEDRGFYEQY
TRBV4-2	13	TRBJ2-7	ASSQEGQPGDEQY
TRBV7-9	10	TRBJ2-2	ASSIRRGGLF
TRBV14	11	TRBJ2-3	ASSQARTDTQY
TRBV30	9	TRBJ1-1	ACTPNTEAF
TRBV9	13	TRBJ1-6	ASSPDRSYNSPLH
TRBV2	13	TRBJ2-5	ASSPDAGGPETQY
TRBV29-1	12	TRBJ2-2	SVDGGDNTGELF
TRBV5-8	13	TRBJ1-1	ASSLVGGGPMEAF
TRBV6-2/TRBV6-3	16	TRBJ1-1	ASSLVRIDSLMNTEAF
TRBV9	11	TRBJ1-3	ASSVNSGNTIY
TRBV10-1	11	TRBJ2-3	AIGTSGADTQY
TRBV29-1	13	TRBJ2-5	SVVFMLGNQETQY